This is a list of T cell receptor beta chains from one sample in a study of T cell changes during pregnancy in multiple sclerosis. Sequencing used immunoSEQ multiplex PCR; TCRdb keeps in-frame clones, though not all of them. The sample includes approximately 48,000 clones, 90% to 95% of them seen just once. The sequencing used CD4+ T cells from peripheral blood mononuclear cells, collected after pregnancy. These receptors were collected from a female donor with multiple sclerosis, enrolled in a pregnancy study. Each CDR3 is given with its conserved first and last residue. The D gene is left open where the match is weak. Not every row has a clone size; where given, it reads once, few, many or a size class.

DNA: TGCGCCAGCAGATTGGGACCCACGGGAGATACGCAGTATTTT
CDR3: CASRLGPTGDTQYF
J: TRBJ2-3
V: TRBV5-1
D: -
size: -

DNA: TGTGCCAGCAGCAGCCCCCGGGGGGCTATCTCCTACGAGCAGTACTTC
CDR3: CASSSPRGAISYEQYF
J: TRBJ2-7
V: TRBV7-9
D: -
size: -

DNA: TGTGCCAGCAGCTCGGGTGGACTAGCGGGAGGCGCAGATACGCAGTATTTT
CDR3: CASSSGGLAGGADTQYF
J: TRBJ2-3
V: TRBV2
D: TRBD2
size: few

DNA: TGTGCCAGCAGTGAACAGGGACTAGCGGTCGACAATGAGCAGTTCTTC
CDR3: CASSEQGLAVDNEQFF
J: TRBJ2-1
V: TRBV6-4
D: TRBD2
size: once

DNA: TGTGCCAGCAGCCAAACAGGGGGCTCGGAGACCCAGTACTTC
CDR3: CASSQTGGSETQYF
J: TRBJ2-5
V: TRBV14
D: TRBD1
size: -

DNA: TGTGCCAGCAGCTTGATTAGCGGGAGGCTCTACCCCAATGAGCAGTTCTTC
CDR3: CASSLISGRLYPNEQFF
J: TRBJ2-1
V: TRBV5-5
D: TRBD2
size: -

DNA: TGCAGTGCCAGGACAGGAACTTCGCAGTACTTC
CDR3: CSARTGTSQYF
J: TRBJ2-7
V: TRBV20-1
D: TRBD1
size: -

DNA: TGTGCCAGCAGCTACAGGACAGACCTTAAAGCTTTCTTT
CDR3: CASSYRTDLKAFF
J: TRBJ1-1
V: TRBV2
D: -
size: -

DNA: TGTGCCATCGCCTCGGTGGCAGGGAGCACAGATACGCAGTATTTT
CDR3: CAIASVAGSTDTQYF
J: TRBJ2-3
V: TRBV10-3
D: -
size: -

DNA: TGCGCCAGCAGTCTCGAAGGACTAGAAGGCAATGAGCAGTTCTTC
CDR3: CASSLEGLEGNEQFF
J: TRBJ2-1
V: TRBV23-1
D: TRBD2
size: -

DNA: TGTGCCAGCAATTTTGGGGCAGACAACTATGGCTACACCTTC
CDR3: CASNFGADNYGYTF
J: TRBJ1-2
V: TRBV6-6
D: -
size: -

DNA: TGTGCCAGTAGTATTAAAAATCAGCCCCAGCATTTT
CDR3: CASSIKNQPQHF
J: TRBJ1-5
V: TRBV19
D: -
size: -

DNA: TGTGCCAGCACCCAACCCCCGGGACAGGGGGCCTTGAACACTGAAGCTTTCTTT
CDR3: CASTQPPGQGALNTEAFF
J: TRBJ1-1
V: TRBV7-9
D: TRBD1
size: -

DNA: TGTGCCAGCTCACCACGGCTAGTGGGCACAGATACGCAGTATTTT
CDR3: CASSPRLVGTDTQYF
J: TRBJ2-3
V: TRBV18
D: -
size: -

DNA: TGTGCCAGCAGTGAAGCCCGGACAGCCATGAACACTGAAGCTTTCTTT
CDR3: CASSEARTAMNTEAFF
J: TRBJ1-1
V: TRBV6-1
D: -
size: -

DNA: TGTGCCAGTAGTAAGAGGGGCAGGGGTACGTCTGGCACAGATACGCAGTATTTT
CDR3: CASSKRGRGTSGTDTQYF
J: TRBJ2-3
V: TRBV19
D: -
size: -

DNA: TGTGCCAGCATTTCCCTAGGTGGAGGCACTGAAGCTTTCTTT
CDR3: CASISLGGGTEAFF
J: TRBJ1-1
V: TRBV27
D: -
size: -

DNA: TGTGCCAGTCGCCGACTAGCGGGAGGGAACACCGGGGAGCTGTTTTTT
CDR3: CASRRLAGGNTGELFF
J: TRBJ2-2
V: TRBV19
D: TRBD2
size: -

DNA: TGTGCCAGCAGTGGCCTCAAGGGACAGGGTGTCAATGAGCAGTTCTTC
CDR3: CASSGLKGQGVNEQFF
J: TRBJ2-1
V: TRBV2
D: TRBD1
size: -

DNA: TGTGCCAGTAGTATAGGGAGCGGGACCAGCACAGATACGCAGTATTTT
CDR3: CASSIGSGTSTDTQYF
J: TRBJ2-3
V: TRBV19
D: TRBD2
size: -

DNA: TGTGCCAGCGGGAGCGGGAGCACCCACGAGCAGTACTTC
CDR3: CASGSGSTHEQYF
J: TRBJ2-7
V: TRBV2
D: TRBD2
size: -

DNA: TGTGCCAGCAGCTTAGGACCTCTACAGGGGGCTTACGAGCAGTACTTC
CDR3: CASSLGPLQGAYEQYF
J: TRBJ2-7
V: TRBV7-9
D: TRBD1
size: -

DNA: TGTGCCAGCAGCTTAGGGGTGACTAGCGGCTACGAGCAGTACTTC
CDR3: CASSLGVTSGYEQYF
J: TRBJ2-7
V: TRBV11-2
D: TRBD2
size: -

DNA: TGTGCCAGCGCGCCATTTCCAAACGCCGGGGAGCTGTTTTTT
CDR3: CASAPFPNAGELFF
J: TRBJ2-2
V: TRBV7-2
D: -
size: -

DNA: TGTGCCAGCATGGGGACGGGACAGGGGGTCGGCGAGCAGTTCTTC
CDR3: CASMGTGQGVGEQFF
J: TRBJ2-1
V: TRBV6-5
D: TRBD1
size: -

DNA: TGTGCCAGCAGCGTAGTTGCGGGAGGGCCCCATGAGCAGTTCTTC
CDR3: CASSVVAGGPHEQFF
J: TRBJ2-1
V: TRBV9
D: TRBD2
size: few

DNA: TGCGCCAGCAGCCAAGCCGGGACAGGGGGCTACGAGCAGTACTTC
CDR3: CASSQAGTGGYEQYF
J: TRBJ2-7
V: TRBV4-1
D: TRBD1
size: -

DNA: TGTGCCAGCTCACCAAGGATAGCGGGCACCGGGGAGCTGTTTTTT
CDR3: CASSPRIAGTGELFF
J: TRBJ2-2
V: TRBV18
D: TRBD2
size: -

DNA: TGCAGCGTTGATCTAGGGAACACTGAAGCTTTCTTT
CDR3: CSVDLGNTEAFF
J: TRBJ1-1
V: TRBV29-1
D: -
size: -

DNA: TGCGCCAGCAGCCAGGGGCTTAACACCGGGGAGCTGTTTTTT
CDR3: CASSQGLNTGELFF
J: TRBJ2-2
V: TRBV4-3
D: -
size: -

DNA: TGCGCCAGCAGCTTGGCCCGAGGCAGGGGGCCGTCCGGGGAGCTGTTTTTT
CDR3: CASSLARGRGPSGELFF
J: TRBJ2-2
V: TRBV5-1
D: TRBD1
size: -

DNA: TGTGCCTGGGTTGCGGGCCTCGTGAACACTGAAGCTTTCTTT
CDR3: CAWVAGLVNTEAFF
J: TRBJ1-1
V: TRBV30
D: -
size: once

DNA: TGTGCCAGCAGCACGAGCCCTCCTAGCGGGAGCCCTTACGAGCAGTACTTC
CDR3: CASSTSPPSGSPYEQYF
J: TRBJ2-7
V: TRBV13
D: TRBD2
size: -

DNA: TGTGCCAGCAGTTCCCCGGGATACACAGATACGCAGTATTTT
CDR3: CASSSPGYTDTQYF
J: TRBJ2-3
V: TRBV27
D: -
size: -

DNA: TGTGCCAGCAGGGGACAGACGATTTATGGCTACACCTTC
CDR3: CASRGQTIYGYTF
J: TRBJ1-2
V: TRBV6-5
D: TRBD1
size: -

DNA: TGTGCCAGCGCCAACAGGGGCCCTAACTATGGCTACACCTTC
CDR3: CASANRGPNYGYTF
J: TRBJ1-2
V: TRBV6-1
D: TRBD1
size: -

DNA: TGTGCCAGCAGCCGATTGGGACAGGGGGGGTCCTACGAGCAGTACTTC
CDR3: CASSRLGQGGSYEQYF
J: TRBJ2-7
V: TRBV4-2
D: TRBD1
size: -

DNA: TGTGCCAGCACCTCTCAGGGCCGATTAGGATACACCTTC
CDR3: CASTSQGRLGYTF
J: TRBJ1-2
V: TRBV6-1
D: -
size: -

DNA: TGCGCCAGCAGCTTGGCAGGACTAGCGGAAGGATACGAGCAGTACTTC
CDR3: CASSLAGLAEGYEQYF
J: TRBJ2-7
V: TRBV5-1
D: TRBD2
size: -

DNA: TGTGCCAGCAGTGAATGGGGGGAGGGGAATACGCAGTATTTT
CDR3: CASSEWGEGNTQYF
J: TRBJ2-3
V: TRBV2
D: TRBD2
size: -

DNA: TGTGCCAGCAGCTTCCGGGGTCCCTACGAGCAGTACTTC
CDR3: CASSFRGPYEQYF
J: TRBJ2-7
V: TRBV7-2
D: -
size: -

DNA: TGTGCCAGCAGCAGTGACAGGGATCGGAACTATGGCTACACCTTC
CDR3: CASSSDRDRNYGYTF
J: TRBJ1-2
V: TRBV25-1
D: TRBD1
size: -

DNA: TGTGCCAGCAGCCCGGACAGGGTTTACGACGAGCAGTACTTC
CDR3: CASSPDRVYDEQYF
J: TRBJ2-7
V: TRBV11-2
D: TRBD1
size: once

DNA: TGTGCCAGCAGCGCCCAAACAGGGGGGTCCAACGAGCAGTACTTC
CDR3: CASSAQTGGSNEQYF
J: TRBJ2-7
V: TRBV7-8
D: TRBD1
size: -

DNA: TGTGCCAGTAGTAGAGACAGGGGGGCATATGGCTACACCTTC
CDR3: CASSRDRGAYGYTF
J: TRBJ1-2
V: TRBV19
D: TRBD1
size: -

DNA: TGTGCCAGTCGGGACAACTCCTACGAGCAGTACTTC
CDR3: CASRDNSYEQYF
J: TRBJ2-7
V: TRBV2
D: -
size: -

DNA: TGTGCCAGCAGTGAACCCTTGGCAGGACTTAGCAATCAGCCCCAGCATTTT
CDR3: CASSEPLAGLSNQPQHF
J: TRBJ1-5
V: TRBV6-1
D: -
size: -

DNA: TGTGCCAGCAGACGGTGGTACGAGCAGTACTTC
CDR3: CASRRWYEQYF
J: TRBJ2-7
V: TRBV28
D: -
size: once

DNA: TGTGCCAGTTCCCCCGGGCGGGAGGGCGAGCAGTACTTC
CDR3: CASSPGREGEQYF
J: TRBJ2-7
V: TRBV2
D: TRBD2
size: once

DNA: TGTGCCAGCTCACCACCTGACAGGGCTTACTATCTTGAAGCTTTCTTT
CDR3: CASSPPDRAYYLEAFF
J: TRBJ1-1
V: TRBV18
D: TRBD1
size: -

DNA: TGTGCCAGTAGTCGGGCGGAGGGCTATCAGCCCCAGCATTTT
CDR3: CASSRAEGYQPQHF
J: TRBJ1-5
V: TRBV19
D: -
size: -

DNA: TGTGCCATCAGTTCCCGGGACAGGGGATCCTACGAGCAGTACTTC
CDR3: CAISSRDRGSYEQYF
J: TRBJ2-7
V: TRBV10-3
D: TRBD1
size: -

DNA: TGTGCCAGCAGTCACGCAGGGGAATCCACAGATACGCAGTATTTT
CDR3: CASSHAGESTDTQYF
J: TRBJ2-3
V: TRBV5-4
D: -
size: -

DNA: TGTGCCAACGGACAGGGGGCCACTGAAGCTTTCTTT
CDR3: CANGQGATEAFF
J: TRBJ1-1
V: TRBV30
D: TRBD1
size: -